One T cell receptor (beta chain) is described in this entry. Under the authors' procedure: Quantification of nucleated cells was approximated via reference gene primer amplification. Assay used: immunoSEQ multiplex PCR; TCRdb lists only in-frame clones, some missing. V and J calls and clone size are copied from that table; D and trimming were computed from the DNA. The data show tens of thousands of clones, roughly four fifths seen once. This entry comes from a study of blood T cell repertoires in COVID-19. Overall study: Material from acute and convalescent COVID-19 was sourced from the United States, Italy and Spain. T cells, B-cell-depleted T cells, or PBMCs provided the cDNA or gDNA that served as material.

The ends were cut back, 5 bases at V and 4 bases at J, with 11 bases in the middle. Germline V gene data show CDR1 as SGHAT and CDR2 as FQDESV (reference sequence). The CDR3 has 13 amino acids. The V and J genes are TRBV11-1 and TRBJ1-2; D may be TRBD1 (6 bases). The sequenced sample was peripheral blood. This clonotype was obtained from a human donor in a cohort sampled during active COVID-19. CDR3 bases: TGTGCCAGCAGCCCGGGGGGCGGCTATGGCTACACCTTC. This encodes CASSPGGGYGYTF.